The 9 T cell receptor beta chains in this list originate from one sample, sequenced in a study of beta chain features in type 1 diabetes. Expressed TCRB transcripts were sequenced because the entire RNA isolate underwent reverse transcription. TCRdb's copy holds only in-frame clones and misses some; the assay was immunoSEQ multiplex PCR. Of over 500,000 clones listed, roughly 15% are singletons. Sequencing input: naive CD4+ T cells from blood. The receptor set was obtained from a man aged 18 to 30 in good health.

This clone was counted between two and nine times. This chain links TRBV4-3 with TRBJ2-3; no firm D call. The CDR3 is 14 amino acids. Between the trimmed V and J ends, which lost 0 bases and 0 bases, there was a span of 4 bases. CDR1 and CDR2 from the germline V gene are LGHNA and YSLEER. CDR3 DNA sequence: TGCGCCAGCAGCCAAGACGGAAGCACAGATACGCAGTATTTT. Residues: CASSQDGSTDTQYF.

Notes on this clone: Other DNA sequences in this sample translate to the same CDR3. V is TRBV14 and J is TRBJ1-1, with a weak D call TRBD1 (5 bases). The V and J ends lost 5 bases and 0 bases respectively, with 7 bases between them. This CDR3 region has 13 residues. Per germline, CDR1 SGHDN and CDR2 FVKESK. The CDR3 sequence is CASSSGLNTEAFF. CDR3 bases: TGTGCCAGCAGCTCGGGACTGAACACTGAAGCTTTCTTT.

CDR3 sequence: CASSHPLTGGHEQFF. The CDR3 nucleotides are TGCGCCAGCAGCCACCCCTTGACAGGGGGGCATGAGCAGTTCTTC. This chain links TRBV4-1 with TRBJ2-1; 9 bases map to TRBD1. Germline lookup yields CDR1 MGHRA and CDR2 YSYEKL. This CDR3 comprises 15 residues. With V trimmed by 3 bases and J by 8 bases, 8 bases remained unmatched.

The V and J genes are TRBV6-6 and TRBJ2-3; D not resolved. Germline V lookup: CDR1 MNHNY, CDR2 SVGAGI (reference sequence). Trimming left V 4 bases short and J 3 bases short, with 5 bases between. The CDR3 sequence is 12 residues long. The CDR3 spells CASSSYTDTQYF. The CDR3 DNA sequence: TGTGCCAGCAGTTCTTATACAGATACGCAGTATTTT.

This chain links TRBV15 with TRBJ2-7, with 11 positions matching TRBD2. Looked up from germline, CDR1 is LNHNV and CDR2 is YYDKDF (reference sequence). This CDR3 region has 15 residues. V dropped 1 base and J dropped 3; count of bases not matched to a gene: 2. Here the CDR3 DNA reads TGTGCCACCAGCAGAGGGGGACTAGCGGTCTACGAGCAGTACTTC. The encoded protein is CATSRGGLAVYEQYF.

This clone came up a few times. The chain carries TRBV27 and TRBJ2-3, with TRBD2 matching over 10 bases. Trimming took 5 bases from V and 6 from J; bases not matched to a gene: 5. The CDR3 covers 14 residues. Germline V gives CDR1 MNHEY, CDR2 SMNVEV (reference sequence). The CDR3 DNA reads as TGTGCCAGCAGTCCGGGACTAGCGACGGATACGCAGTATTTT. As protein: CASSPGLATDTQYF.

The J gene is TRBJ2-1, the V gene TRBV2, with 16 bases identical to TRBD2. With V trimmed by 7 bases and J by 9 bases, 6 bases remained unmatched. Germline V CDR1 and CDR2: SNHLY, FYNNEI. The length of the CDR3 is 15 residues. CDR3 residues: CASTPGLAGGREQFF. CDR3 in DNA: TGTGCCAGCACCCCGGGACTAGCGGGGGGGCGTGAGCAGTTCTTC. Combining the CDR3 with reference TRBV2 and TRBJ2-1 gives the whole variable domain EPEVTQTPSHQVTQMGQEVILRCVPISNHLYFYWYRQILGQKVEFLVSFYNNEISEKSEIFDDQFSVERPDGSNFTLKIRSTKLEDSAMYFCASTPGLAGGREQFFGPGTRLTVL.

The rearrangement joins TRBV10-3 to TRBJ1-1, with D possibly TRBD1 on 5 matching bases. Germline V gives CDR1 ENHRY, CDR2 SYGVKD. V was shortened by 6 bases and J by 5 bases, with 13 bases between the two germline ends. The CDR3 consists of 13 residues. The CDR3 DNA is TGTGCCATCAGAGGCAGGGAAGAAACTGAAGCTTTCTTT. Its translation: CAIRGREETEAFF.

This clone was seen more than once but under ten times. The CDR3 protein is CASSVGGYDPDTQYF. DNA of the CDR3: TGTGCCAGCAGCGTAGGGGGCTACGACCCAGATACGCAGTATTTT. J is TRBJ2-3 and V is TRBV9, with D maybe TRBD1 (5 bases). Germline V gene sequence: CDR1 SGDLS, CDR2 YYNGEE. CDR3 size: 15 residues. V was clipped by 0 bases and J by 4 bases, with 12 bases between them.